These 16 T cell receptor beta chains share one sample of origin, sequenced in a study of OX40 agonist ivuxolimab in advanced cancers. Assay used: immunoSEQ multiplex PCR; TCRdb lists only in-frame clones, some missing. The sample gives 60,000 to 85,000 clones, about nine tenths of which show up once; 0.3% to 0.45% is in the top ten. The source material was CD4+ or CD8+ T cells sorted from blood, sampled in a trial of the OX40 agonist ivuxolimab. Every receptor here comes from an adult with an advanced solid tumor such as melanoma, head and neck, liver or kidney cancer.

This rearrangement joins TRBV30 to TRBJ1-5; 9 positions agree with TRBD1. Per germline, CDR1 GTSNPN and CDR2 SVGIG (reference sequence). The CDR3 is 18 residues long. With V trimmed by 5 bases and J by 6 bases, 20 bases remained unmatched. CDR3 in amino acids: CAWDLWDREKSGSQPQHF. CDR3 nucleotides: TGTGCCTGGGATCTATGGGACAGGGAAAAGAGTGGAAGTCAGCCCCAGCATTTT. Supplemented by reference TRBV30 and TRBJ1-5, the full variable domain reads SQTIHQWPATLVQPVGSPLSLECTVEGTSNPNLYWYRQAAGRGLQLLFYSVGIGQISSEVPQNLSASRPQDRQFILSSKKLLLSDSGFYLCAWDLWDREKSGSQPQHFGDGTRLSIL.

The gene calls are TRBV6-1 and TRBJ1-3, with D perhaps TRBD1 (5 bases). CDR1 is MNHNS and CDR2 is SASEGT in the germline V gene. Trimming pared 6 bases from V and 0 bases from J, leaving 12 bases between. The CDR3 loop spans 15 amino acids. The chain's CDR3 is CASSADMSSGNTIYF. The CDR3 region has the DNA TGTGCCAGCAGCGCGGACATGAGCTCTGGAAACACCATATATTTT.

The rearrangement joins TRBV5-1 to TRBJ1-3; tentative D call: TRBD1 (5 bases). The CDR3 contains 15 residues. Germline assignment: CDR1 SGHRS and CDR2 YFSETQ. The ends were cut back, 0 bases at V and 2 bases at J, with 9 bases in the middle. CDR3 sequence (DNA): TGCGCCAGCAGCTTGGTCCAGGGTCCTGGAAACACCATATATTTT. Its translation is CASSLVQGPGNTIYF.

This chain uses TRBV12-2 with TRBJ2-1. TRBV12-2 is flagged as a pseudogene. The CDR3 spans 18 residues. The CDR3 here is CASRSACVGPRSYNEQFF. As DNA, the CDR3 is TGTGCAAGTCGCTCAGCGTGTGTGGGACCAAGGTCTTACAATGAGCAGTTCTTC.

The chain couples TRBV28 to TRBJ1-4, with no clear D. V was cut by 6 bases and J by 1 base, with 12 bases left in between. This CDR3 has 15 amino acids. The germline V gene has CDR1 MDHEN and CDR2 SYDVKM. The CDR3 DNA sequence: TGTGCCAGCAGACAAGGCGGAGGAACTAATGAAAAACTGTTTTTT. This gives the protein CASRQGGGTNEKLFF. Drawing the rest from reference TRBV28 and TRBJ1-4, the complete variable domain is DVKVTQSSRYLVKRTGEKVFLECVQDMDHENMFWYRQDPGLGLRLIYFSYDVKMKEKGDIPEGYSVSREKKERFSLILESASTNQTSMYLCASRQGGGTNEKLFFGSGTQLSVL.

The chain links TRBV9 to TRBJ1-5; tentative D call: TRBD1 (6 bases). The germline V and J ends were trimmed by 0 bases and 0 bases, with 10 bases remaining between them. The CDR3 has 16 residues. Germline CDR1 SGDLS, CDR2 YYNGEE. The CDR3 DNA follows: TGTGCCAGCAGCGTAGTTGGGGGCTATAGCAATCAGCCCCAGCATTTT. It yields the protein CASSVVGGYSNQPQHF.

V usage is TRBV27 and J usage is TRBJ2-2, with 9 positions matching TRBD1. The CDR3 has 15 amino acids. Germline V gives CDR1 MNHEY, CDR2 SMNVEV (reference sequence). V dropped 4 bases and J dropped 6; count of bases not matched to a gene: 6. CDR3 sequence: CASSSDRGIAGELFF. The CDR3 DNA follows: TGTGCCAGCAGTTCCGACAGGGGGATAGCCGGGGAGCTGTTTTTT.

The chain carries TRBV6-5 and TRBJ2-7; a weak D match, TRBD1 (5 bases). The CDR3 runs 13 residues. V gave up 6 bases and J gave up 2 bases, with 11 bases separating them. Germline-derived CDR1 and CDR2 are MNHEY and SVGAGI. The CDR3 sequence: CASRGRAPYEQYF. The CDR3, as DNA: TGTGCCAGCAGGGGCAGGGCCCCCTACGAGCAGTACTTC.

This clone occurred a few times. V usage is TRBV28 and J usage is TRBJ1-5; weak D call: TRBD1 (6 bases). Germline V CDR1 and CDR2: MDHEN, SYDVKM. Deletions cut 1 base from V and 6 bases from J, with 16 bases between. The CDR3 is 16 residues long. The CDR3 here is CASSLYWGRGAQPQHF. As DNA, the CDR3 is TGTGCCAGCAGTTTATATTGGGGGCGAGGGGCTCAGCCCCAGCATTTT.

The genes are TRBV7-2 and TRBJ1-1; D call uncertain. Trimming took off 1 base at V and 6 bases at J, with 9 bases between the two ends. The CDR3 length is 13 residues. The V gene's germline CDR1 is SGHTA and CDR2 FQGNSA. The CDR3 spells CASSLVWSAEAFF. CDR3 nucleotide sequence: TGTGCCAGCAGCTTAGTGTGGTCCGCTGAAGCTTTCTTT. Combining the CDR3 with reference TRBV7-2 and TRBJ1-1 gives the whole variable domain GAGVSQSPSNKVTEKGKDVELRCDPISGHTALYWYRQSLGQGLEFLIYFQGNSAPDKSGLPSDRFSAERTGGSVSTLTIQRTQQEDSAVYLCASSLVWSAEAFFGQGTRLTVV.

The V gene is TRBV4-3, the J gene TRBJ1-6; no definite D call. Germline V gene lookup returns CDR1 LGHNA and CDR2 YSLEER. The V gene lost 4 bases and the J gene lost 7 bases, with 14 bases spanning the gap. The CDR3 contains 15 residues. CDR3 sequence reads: CASSPGWEPNSPLHF. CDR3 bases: TGCGCCAGCAGCCCGGGCTGGGAACCAAATTCACCCCTCCACTTT.

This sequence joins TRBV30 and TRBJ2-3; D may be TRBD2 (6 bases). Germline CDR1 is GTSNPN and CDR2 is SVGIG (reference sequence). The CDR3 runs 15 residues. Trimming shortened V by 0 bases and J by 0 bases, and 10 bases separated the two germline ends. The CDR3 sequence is CAWSVWGVSTDTQYF. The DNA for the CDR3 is TGTGCCTGGAGTGTATGGGGGGTGAGCACAGATACGCAGTATTTT.

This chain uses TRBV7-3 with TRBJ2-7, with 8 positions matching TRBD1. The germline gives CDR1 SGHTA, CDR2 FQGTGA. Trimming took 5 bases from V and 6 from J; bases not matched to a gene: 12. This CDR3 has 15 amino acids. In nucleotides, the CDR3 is TGTGCCAGCAGCCAAGTCGGACAGGGAGTCACCGAGCAGTACTTC. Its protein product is CASSQVGQGVTEQYF.

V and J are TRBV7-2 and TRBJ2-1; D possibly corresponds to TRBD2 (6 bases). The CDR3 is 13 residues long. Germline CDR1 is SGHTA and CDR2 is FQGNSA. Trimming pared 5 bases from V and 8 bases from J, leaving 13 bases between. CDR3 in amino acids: CASSAPGLHEQFF. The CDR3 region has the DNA TGTGCCAGCAGCGCACCGGGACTCCATGAGCAGTTCTTC. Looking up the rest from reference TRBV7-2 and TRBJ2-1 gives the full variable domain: GAGVSQSPSNKVTEKGKDVELRCDPISGHTALYWYRQSLGQGLEFLIYFQGNSAPDKSGLPSDRFSAERTGGSVSTLTIQRTQQEDSAVYLCASSAPGLHEQFFGPGTRLTVL.

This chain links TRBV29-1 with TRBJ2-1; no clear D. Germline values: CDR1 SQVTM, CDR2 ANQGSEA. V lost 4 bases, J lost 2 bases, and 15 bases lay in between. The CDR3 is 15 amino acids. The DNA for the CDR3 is TGCAGCGTTGCAAGTGGGCTGGCTGCCTACAATGAGCAGTTCTTC. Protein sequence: CSVASGLAAYNEQFF.

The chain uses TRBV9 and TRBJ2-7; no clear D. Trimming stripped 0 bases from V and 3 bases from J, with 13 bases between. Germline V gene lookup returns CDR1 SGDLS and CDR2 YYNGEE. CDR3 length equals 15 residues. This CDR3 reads CASSVATGSFYEQYF. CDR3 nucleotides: TGTGCCAGCAGCGTAGCTACGGGCAGCTTCTACGAGCAGTACTTC.